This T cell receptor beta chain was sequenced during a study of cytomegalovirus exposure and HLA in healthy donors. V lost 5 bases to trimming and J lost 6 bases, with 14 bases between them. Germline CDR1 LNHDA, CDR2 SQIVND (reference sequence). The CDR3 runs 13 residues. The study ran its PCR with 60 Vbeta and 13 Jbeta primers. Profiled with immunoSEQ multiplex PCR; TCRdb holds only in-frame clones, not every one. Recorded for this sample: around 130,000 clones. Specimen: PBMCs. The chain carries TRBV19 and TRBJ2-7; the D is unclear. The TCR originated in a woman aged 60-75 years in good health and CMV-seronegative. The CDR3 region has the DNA TGTGCCAGTAGTCCCGGAGAAGCCCGCGAGCAGTACTTC. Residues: CASSPGEAREQYF.